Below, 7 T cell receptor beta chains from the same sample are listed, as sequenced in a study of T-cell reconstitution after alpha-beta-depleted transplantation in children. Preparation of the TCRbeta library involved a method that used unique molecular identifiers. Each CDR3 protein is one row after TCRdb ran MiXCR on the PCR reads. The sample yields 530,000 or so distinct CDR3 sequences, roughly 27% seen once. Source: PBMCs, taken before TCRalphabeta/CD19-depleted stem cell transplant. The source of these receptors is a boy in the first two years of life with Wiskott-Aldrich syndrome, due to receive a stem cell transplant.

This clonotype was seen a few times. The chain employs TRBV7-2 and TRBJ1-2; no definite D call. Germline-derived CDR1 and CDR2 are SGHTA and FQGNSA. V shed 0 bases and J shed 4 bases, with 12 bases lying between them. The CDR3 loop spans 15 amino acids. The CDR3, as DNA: TGTGCCAGCAGCTTAGCTAACCCACAGACCTATGGCTACACCTTC. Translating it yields CASSLANPQTYGYTF.

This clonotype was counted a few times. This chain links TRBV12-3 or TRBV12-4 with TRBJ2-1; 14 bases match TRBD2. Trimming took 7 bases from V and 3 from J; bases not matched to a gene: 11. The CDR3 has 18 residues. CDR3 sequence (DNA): TGTGCCAGCACCCCACCGGGACTAGCGGGAGCGGGCTACAATGAGCAGTTCTTC. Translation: CASTPPGLAGAGYNEQFF.

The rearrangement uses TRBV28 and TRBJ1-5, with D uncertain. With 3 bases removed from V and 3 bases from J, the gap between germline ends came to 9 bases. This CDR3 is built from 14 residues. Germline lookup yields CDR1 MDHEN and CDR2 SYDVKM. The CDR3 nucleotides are TGTGCCAGCAGTTTGGGCGTTCCCAATCAGCCCCAGCATTTT. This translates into CASSLGVPNQPQHF.

CDR3 amino acids: CASSLVGTAEAFF. Here the CDR3 DNA reads TGCGCCAGCAGCTTGGTAGGGACAGCAGAAGCTTTCTTT. The chain combines TRBV5-1 with TRBJ1-1, with 7 positions matching TRBD1. The CDR3 spans 13 residues. With 0 bases clipped from V and 8 bases from J, the junction kept 4 bases outside the gene matches. The germline V gene has CDR1 SGHRS and CDR2 YFSETQ.

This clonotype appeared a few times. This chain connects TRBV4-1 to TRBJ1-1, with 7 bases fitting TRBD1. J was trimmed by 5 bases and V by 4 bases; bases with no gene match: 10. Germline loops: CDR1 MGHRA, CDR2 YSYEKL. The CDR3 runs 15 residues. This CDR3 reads CASSLQGQAGTEAFF. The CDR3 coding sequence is TGCGCCAGCAGCCTACAAGGACAGGCAGGGACTGAAGCTTTCTTT.

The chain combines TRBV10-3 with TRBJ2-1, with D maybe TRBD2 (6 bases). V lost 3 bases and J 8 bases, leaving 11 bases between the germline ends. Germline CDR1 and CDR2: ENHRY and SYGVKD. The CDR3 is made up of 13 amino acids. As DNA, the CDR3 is TGTGCCATCAGTGAAGGAGGGATCGATGAGCAGTTCTTC. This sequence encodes CAISEGGIDEQFF.

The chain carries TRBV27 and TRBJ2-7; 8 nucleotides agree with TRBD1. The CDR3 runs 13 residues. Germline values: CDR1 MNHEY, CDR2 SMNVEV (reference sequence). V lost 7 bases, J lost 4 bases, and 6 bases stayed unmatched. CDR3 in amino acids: CASTEQGGYEQYF. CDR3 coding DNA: TGTGCCAGCACCGAACAGGGGGGTTACGAGCAGTACTTC.